This TCR beta chain was captured by sequencing in a study of cytomegalovirus exposure and HLA in healthy donors. This CDR3 contains 13 residues. The V and J ends lost 0 bases and 3 bases respectively, with 6 bases between them. Germline V gene data show CDR1 as MNHEY and CDR2 as SVGAGI. Points on this clone: The antigen is unknown.

Study-wide results and caveats: The study labeled around 160 TCR beta chains cytomegalovirus-associated.

The PCR was carried out with 60 Vbeta primers and 13 Jbeta primers. Assay: immunoSEQ multiplex PCR; the TCRdb copy retains only in-frame clones and omits some. The table lists 150,000 to 200,000 clones. The sequence was collected from a man aged 30 to 39 in good health and CMV-seronegative. Sequenced: PBMCs. The V gene is TRBV6-5, the J gene TRBJ2-7; D remains ambiguous. The CDR3 reads CASSYSASYEQYF. The CDR3 DNA is TGTGCCAGCAGTTACTCTGCGAGCTACGAGCAGTACTTC.